This is a list of T cell receptor beta chains from one sample in a study of T cells in narcolepsy. Sequenced by immunoSEQ multiplex PCR; TCRdb stores in-frame clones only, minus some. Here the sample spans over 25,000 clones, around four fifths being singletons. Sequenced material: CD45RA- memory CD4+ T cells from PBMCs. Every receptor here comes from a human donor with narcolepsy. Each CDR3 is given with its conserved first and last residue. Each record gives: V gene, D gene, clone size, J gene, CDR3 protein, CDR3 DNA. The D gene is left open where the match is weak. Some rows mark clone size as missing; the rest say once, few, many or name a class of expanded clone.

V: TRBV28
D: -
size: -
J: TRBJ1-6
CDR3: CASSLGLSRGANSPLHF
DNA: TGTGCCAGCAGTTTGGGACTTAGTAGGGGGGCCAATTCACCCCTCCACTTT

V: TRBV7-2
D: -
size: -
J: TRBJ1-3
CDR3: CASSLEGGKGAGNTIYF
DNA: TGTGCCAGCAGCTTAGAAGGAGGGAAAGGCGCTGGAAACACCATATATTTT

V: TRBV18
D: -
size: -
J: TRBJ2-7
CDR3: CASSPNSAYEQYF
DNA: TGTGCCAGCTCACCGAACAGCGCCTACGAGCAGTACTTC

V: TRBV7-2
D: -
size: -
J: TRBJ2-5
CDR3: CASSWGHGGETQYF
DNA: TGTGCCAGCAGCTGGGGACACGGGGGGGAGACCCAGTACTTC

V: TRBV9
D: TRBD1
size: -
J: TRBJ1-6
CDR3: CASSARQGANSPLHF
DNA: TGTGCCAGCAGCGCCCGACAGGGAGCTAATTCACCCCTCCACTTT

V: TRBV7-9
D: -
size: -
J: TRBJ1-5
CDR3: CASSLGTDQPQHF
DNA: TGTGCCAGCAGCTTAGGGACAGATCAGCCCCAGCATTTT

V: TRBV6-1
D: -
size: -
J: TRBJ1-1
CDR3: CASSLPPVGEAFF
DNA: TGTGCCAGCAGTCTCCCGCCCGTCGGTGAAGCTTTCTTT

V: TRBV5-4
D: -
size: -
J: TRBJ1-6
CDR3: CASSTRTVDNSPLHF
DNA: TGTGCCAGCAGCACCCGGACGGTGGATAATTCACCCCTCCACTTT

V: TRBV5-6
D: -
size: -
J: TRBJ2-5
CDR3: CASSLEETGKETQYF
DNA: TGTGCCAGCAGCTTGGAGGAGACAGGAAAAGAGACCCAGTACTTC

V: TRBV5-6
D: -
size: once
J: TRBJ1-2
CDR3: CASSFDGNYGYTF
DNA: TGTGCCAGCAGCTTCGACGGAAACTATGGCTACACCTTC

V: TRBV6-4
D: -
size: -
J: TRBJ1-2
CDR3: CARGGDGDYGYTF
DNA: TGTGCCAGGGGGGGGGACGGAGACTATGGCTACACCTTC

V: TRBV29-1
D: TRBD1
size: -
J: TRBJ1-1
CDR3: CSVANRGGVAEAFF
DNA: TGCAGCGTTGCTAACAGGGGAGGTGTTGCTGAAGCTTTCTTT

V: TRBV5-4
D: -
size: -
J: TRBJ1-2
CDR3: CASSLPQAGSYGYTF
DNA: TGTGCCAGCAGCTTGCCGCAGGCGGGGAGCTATGGCTACACCTTC

V: TRBV11-2
D: -
size: -
J: TRBJ2-7
CDR3: CASSLGGHPPTYEQYF
DNA: TGTGCCAGCAGCTTGGGTGGCCACCCTCCCACCTACGAGCAGTACTTC

V: TRBV19
D: TRBD1
size: -
J: TRBJ1-2
CDR3: CASSINWQGESGYTF
DNA: TGTGCCAGTAGTATTAATTGGCAGGGGGAGTCTGGCTACACCTTC

V: TRBV7-9
D: TRBD1
size: -
J: TRBJ2-1
CDR3: CASSPRWDRDINEQFF
DNA: TGTGCCAGCAGCCCCCGATGGGACAGGGATATCAATGAGCAGTTCTTC

V: TRBV19
D: -
size: -
J: TRBJ2-2
CDR3: CASSLRDPGNTGELFF
DNA: TGTGCCAGTAGCCTGAGAGACCCTGGGAACACCGGGGAGCTGTTTTTT